This passage covers 6 T cell receptor beta chains from one sample sequenced in a study of shared clonotypes between healthy human individuals. Generated by immunoSEQ multiplex PCR, the TCRdb table keeps only in-frame clones and is missing some. The data show about 2.1 million clones, 90% to 95% seen once. CD45RO-negative cells were positively selected for CCR7, leaving out terminally differentiated effector memory CD45RA+ cells. The sequenced sample was naive CD8+ T cells from PBMCs. These TCRs come from a man between 18 and 29 years old in good health. Some clones in this sample may be carry-over from other donors' samples.

With regard to this clone: Distinct nucleotide sequences in the sample also encode this CDR3. The chain has TRBV7-9 and TRBJ1-2; D gene ambiguous. The V gene lost 6 bases and the J gene lost 4 bases, with 21 bases spanning the gap. CDR1 and CDR2 (germline): SEHNR, FQNEAQ (reference sequence). This CDR3 has 16 amino acids. The CDR3 loop is CASSHMPVASTYGYTF. The CDR3 nucleotides read TGTGCCAGCAGTCATATGCCAGTCGCTAGTACCTATGGCTACACCTTC. The full variable domain, rest sourced from reference TRBV7-9 and TRBJ1-2, is DTGVSQNPRHKITKRGQNVTFRCDPISEHNRLYWYRQTLGQGPEFLTYFQNEAQLEKSRLLSDRFSAERPKGSFSTLEIQRTEQGDSAMYLCASSHMPVASTYGYTFGSGTRLTVV.

Comment on this clone: Additional DNA sequences in this sample encode the identical CDR3. This chain uses TRBV5-1 with TRBJ2-7; tentatively, D is TRBD2 (6 bases). Germline V gives CDR1 SGHRS, CDR2 YFSETQ. This CDR3 has 14 residues. V dropped 1 base and J dropped 0 bases, with 8 bases sitting between them. The CDR3: CASSLTGSSYEQYF. The CDR3 DNA reads as TGCGCCAGCAGCTTGACCGGGAGCTCCTACGAGCAGTACTTC.

The chain uses TRBV5-1 and TRBJ2-5; TRBD1 is a possible D gene (6 bases). Trimming removed 4 bases at V and 0 bases at J, with 10 bases between. Germline CDR1 reads SGHRS; CDR2 reads YFSETQ. The CDR3 is 14 amino acids. Here the CDR3 DNA reads TGCGCCAGCAGCCCACAGGGTTACCAAGAGACCCAGTACTTC. Translating gives CASSPQGYQETQYF.

The genes are TRBV5-4 and TRBJ1-1; D is unclear. The germline CDR1 and CDR2 sequences are SGHNT and YYREEE (reference sequence). The CDR3 is 13 amino acids. The V end was cut by 4 bases, the J end by 1 base, with 8 bases between. CDR3 protein: CASSPLGNTEAFF. CDR3 bases: TGTGCCAGCAGCCCCCTAGGGAACACTGAAGCTTTCTTT.

V is TRBV5-1 and J is TRBJ2-1, with 7 nucleotides matching TRBD2. CDR1 and CDR2 (germline): SGHRS, YFSETQ. Trimming removed 4 bases from V and 6 bases from J; junction bases left unmatched: 7. This CDR3 region has 14 residues. The CDR3 region is CASSPGGLVNEQFF. The DNA of the CDR3 is TGCGCCAGCAGCCCCGGCGGACTAGTCAATGAGCAGTTCTTC.

This rearrangement joins TRBV27 to TRBJ2-7; D call uncertain. The CDR3 is 19 residues long. Germline V CDR1 and CDR2: MNHEY, SMNVEV (reference sequence). Trimming cost V 1 base and J 4 bases, with 26 bases left between them. The CDR3 DNA follows: TGTGCCAGCAGTTTATTATCTCTTGGAGACAAAAAGCCCCCATACGAGCAGTACTTC. Amino acid sequence: CASSLLSLGDKKPPYEQYF.